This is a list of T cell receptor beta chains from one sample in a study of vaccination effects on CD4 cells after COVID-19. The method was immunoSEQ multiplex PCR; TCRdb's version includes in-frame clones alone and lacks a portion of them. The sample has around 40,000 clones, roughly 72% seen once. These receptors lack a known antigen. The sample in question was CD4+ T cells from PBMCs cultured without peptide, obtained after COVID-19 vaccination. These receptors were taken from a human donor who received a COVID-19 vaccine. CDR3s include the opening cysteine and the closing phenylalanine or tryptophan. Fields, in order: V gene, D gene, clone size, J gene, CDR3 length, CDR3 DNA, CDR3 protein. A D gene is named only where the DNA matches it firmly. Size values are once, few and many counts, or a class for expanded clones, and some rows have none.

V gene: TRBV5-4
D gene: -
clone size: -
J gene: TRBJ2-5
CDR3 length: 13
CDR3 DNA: TGTGCCAGCAGCTTGCTAGCCGGGGAGACCCAGTACTTC
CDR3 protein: CASSLLAGETQYF

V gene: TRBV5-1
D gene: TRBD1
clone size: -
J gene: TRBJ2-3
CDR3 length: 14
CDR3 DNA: TGCGCCAGCAGCTTGGCTACAGGGGCCGATACGCAGTATTTT
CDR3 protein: CASSLATGADTQYF

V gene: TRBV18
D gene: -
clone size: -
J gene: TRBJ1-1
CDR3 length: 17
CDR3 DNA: TGTGCCAGCTCACCACTCGACCCACAGGGTAGGGGCACTGAAGCTTTCTTT
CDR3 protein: CASSPLDPQGRGTEAFF

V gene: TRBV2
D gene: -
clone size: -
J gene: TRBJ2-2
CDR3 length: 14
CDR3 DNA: TGTGCCAGCAGTGAGGGCTCCTCCACCGGGGAGCTGTTTTTT
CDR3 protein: CASSEGSSTGELFF

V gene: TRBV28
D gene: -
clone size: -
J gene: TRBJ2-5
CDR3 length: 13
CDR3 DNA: TGTGCCAGCAGCTTAGGATCCAAAGAGACCCAGTACTTC
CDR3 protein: CASSLGSKETQYF

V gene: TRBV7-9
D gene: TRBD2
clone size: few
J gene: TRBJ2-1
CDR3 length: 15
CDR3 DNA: TGTGCCAGCAGCTTGGAGCGGGAGGGCCGCAATGAGCAGTTCTTC
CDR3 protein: CASSLEREGRNEQFF

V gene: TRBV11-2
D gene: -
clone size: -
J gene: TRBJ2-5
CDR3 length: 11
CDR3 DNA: TGTGCCAGCAGTAGGACTAACCAGCAGTACTTC
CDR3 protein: CASSRTNQQYF

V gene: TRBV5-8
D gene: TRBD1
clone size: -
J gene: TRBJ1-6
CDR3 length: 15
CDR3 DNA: TGTGCCAGCAGCCTGAAGGGACAGGGCCATCCACCCCTCCACTTT
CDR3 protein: CASSLKGQGHPPLHF

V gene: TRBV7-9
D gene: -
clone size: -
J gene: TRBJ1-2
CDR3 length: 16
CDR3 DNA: TGTGCCAGCAGCTTAGCTTTCGCAGAAAACAAATATGGCTACACCTTC
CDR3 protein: CASSLAFAENKYGYTF

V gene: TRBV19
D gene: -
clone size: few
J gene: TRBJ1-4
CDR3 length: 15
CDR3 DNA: TGTGCCAGTAGTATCCAGTATGCAACTAATGAAAAACTGTTTTTT
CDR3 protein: CASSIQYATNEKLFF

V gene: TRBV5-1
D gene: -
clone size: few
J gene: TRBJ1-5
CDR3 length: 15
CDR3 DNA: TGCGCCAGCAGCTTGGGACCGTTGGGCAATCAGCCCCAGCATTTT
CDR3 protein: CASSLGPLGNQPQHF

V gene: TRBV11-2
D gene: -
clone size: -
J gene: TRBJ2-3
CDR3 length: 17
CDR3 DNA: TGTGCCAGCAGCTTAGACAGCGCCCTCCTCCATGGGGATACGCAGTATTTT
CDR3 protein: CASSLDSALLHGDTQYF

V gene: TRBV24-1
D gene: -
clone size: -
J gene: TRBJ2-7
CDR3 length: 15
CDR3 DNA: TGTGCCACCAGTGATCCCTTGGGCAGGATCTACGAGCAGTACTTC
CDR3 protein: CATSDPLGRIYEQYF

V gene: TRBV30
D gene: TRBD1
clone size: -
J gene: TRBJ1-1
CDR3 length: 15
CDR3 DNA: TGTGCCTGGAGTGTCATAGACAGGGGGGTAACTGAAGCTTTCTTT
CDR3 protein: CAWSVIDRGVTEAFF

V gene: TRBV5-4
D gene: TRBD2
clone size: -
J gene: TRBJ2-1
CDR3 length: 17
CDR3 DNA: TGTGCCAGCAGCTTCGCCGCCGGGACTAGCTATTACAATGAGCAGTTCTTC
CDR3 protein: CASSFAAGTSYYNEQFF

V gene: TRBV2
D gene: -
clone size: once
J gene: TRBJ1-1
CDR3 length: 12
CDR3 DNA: TGTGCCAGCGGGGGAGGGAACACTGAAGCTTTCTTT
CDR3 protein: CASGGGNTEAFF

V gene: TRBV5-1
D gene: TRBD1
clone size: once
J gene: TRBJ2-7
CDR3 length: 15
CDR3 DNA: TGCGCCAGCAGCTGGCGGGACAGGGGCCAAGGTGAGCAGTACTTC
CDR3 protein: CASSWRDRGQGEQYF

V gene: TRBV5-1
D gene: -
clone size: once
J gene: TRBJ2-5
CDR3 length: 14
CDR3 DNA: TGCGCCAGCAACTTCGCGGGGCAGGACGAGACCCAGTACTTC
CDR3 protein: CASNFAGQDETQYF

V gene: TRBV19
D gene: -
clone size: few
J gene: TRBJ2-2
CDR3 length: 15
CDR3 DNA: TGTGCCAGTAGTTCGAACAGAGCGAACACCGGGGAGCTGTTTTTT
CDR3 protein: CASSSNRANTGELFF

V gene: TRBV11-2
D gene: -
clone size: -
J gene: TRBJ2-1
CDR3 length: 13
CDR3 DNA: TGTGCCAGCAGCTTCGGGAGTTACAATGAGCAGTTCTTC
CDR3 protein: CASSFGSYNEQFF

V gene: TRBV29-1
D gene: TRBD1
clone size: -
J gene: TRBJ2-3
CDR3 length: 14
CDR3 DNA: TGCAGCGTCGCAGAACTAACAGGGGCAGATACGCAGTATTTT
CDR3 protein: CSVAELTGADTQYF

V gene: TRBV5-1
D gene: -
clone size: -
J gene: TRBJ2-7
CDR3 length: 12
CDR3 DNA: TGCGCCAGCAGCTCGGACAGTTACGAGCAGTACTTC
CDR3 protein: CASSSDSYEQYF

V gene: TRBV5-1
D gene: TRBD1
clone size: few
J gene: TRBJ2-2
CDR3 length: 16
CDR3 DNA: TGCGCCAGCAGCTTGATTCGGACAGGGGCCCCCGGGGAGCTGTTTTTT
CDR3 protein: CASSLIRTGAPGELFF

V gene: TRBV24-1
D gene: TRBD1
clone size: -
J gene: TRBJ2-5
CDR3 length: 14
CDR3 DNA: TGTGCCAGTTTGTCCGGGACAGGGGTAGAGACCCAGTACTTC
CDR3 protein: CASLSGTGVETQYF

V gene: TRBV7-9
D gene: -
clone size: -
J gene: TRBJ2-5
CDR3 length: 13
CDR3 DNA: TGTGCCAGCAGCCGCGGGGGCGGGCAGACCCAGTACTTC
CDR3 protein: CASSRGGGQTQYF

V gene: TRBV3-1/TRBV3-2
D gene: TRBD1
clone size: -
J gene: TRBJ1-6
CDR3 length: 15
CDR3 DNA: TGTGCCAGCAGCCTCCGGGACAGGGAGCGATCACCCCTCCACTTT
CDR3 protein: CASSLRDRERSPLHF

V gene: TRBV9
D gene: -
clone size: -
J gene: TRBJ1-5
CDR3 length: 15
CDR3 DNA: TGTGCCAGCAGCGTAGATCCAGGGACAAATCAGCCCCAGCATTTT
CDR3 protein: CASSVDPGTNQPQHF

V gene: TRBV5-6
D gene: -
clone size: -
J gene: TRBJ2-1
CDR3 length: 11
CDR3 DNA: TGTGCCAGCAGCTTAACAGGGGAGCAGTTCTTC
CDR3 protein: CASSLTGEQFF

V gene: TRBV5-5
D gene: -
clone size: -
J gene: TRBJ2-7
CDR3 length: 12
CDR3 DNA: TGTGCCAGCAGCTTCCAAGGCTACGAGCAGTACTTC
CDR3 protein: CASSFQGYEQYF

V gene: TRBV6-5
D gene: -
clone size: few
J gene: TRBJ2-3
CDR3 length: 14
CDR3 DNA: TGTGCCAGCAGTTATTCCTCAGGCACAGATACGCAGTATTTT
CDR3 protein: CASSYSSGTDTQYF

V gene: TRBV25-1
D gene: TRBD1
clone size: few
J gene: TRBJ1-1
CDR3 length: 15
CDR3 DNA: TGTGCCAGCAGCCTGGAGGGGGCTGGGAACACTGAAGCTTTCTTT
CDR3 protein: CASSLEGAGNTEAFF

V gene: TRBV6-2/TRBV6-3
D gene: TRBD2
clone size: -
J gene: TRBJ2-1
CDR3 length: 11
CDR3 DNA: TGTGCCAGCAGTTCTAGCGGGGAGCAGTTCTTC
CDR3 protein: CASSSSGEQFF

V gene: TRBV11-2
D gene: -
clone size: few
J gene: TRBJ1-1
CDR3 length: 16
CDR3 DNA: TGTGCCAGCAGCTTGAAATTCGGGGAAATGAACACTGAAGCTTTCTTT
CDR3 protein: CASSLKFGEMNTEAFF

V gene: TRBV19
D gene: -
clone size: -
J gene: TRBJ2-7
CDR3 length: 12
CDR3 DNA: TGTGCCAGTAGTATAGAGGGGAGGAAGCAGTACTTC
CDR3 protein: CASSIEGRKQYF

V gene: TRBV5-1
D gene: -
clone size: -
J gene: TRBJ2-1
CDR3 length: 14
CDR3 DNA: TGCGCCAGCAGCTCGAGGGACGCGGGAAATGAGCAGTTCTTC
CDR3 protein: CASSSRDAGNEQFF

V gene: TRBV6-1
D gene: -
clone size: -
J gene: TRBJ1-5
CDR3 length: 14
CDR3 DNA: TGTGCCAGCAGTGAACCAGGGAACGGGCAGCCCCAGCATTTT
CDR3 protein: CASSEPGNGQPQHF

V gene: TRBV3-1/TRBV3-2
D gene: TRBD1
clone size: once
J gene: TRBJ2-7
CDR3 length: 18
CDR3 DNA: TGTGCCAGCAGCCAAGCACTCCCCCTCGGGACAGGGTCCTACGAGCAGTACTTC
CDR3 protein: CASSQALPLGTGSYEQYF

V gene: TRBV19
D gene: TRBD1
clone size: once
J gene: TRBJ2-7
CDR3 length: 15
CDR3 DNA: TGTGCCAGTAGTATTGGACAGGGCAGGACCCACGAGCAGTACTTC
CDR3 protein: CASSIGQGRTHEQYF

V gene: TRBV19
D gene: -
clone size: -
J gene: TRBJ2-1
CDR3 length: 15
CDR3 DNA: TGTGCCAGTAGTAGATCTCACAAGACCTACAATGAGCAGTTCTTC
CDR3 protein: CASSRSHKTYNEQFF

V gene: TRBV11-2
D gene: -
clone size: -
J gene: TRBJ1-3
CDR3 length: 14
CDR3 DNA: TGTGCCAGCAGCTCCCCCTCCTCTGGAAACACCATATATTTT
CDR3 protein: CASSSPSSGNTIYF

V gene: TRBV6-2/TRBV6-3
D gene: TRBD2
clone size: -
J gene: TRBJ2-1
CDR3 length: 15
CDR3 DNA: TGTGCCAGCAGTGCCCGGGACTACTCCTACAATGAGCAGTTCTTC
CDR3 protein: CASSARDYSYNEQFF

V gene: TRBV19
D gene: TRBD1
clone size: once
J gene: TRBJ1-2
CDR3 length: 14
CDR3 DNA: TGTGCCAGTACCACGGGCAGGGGGCAATGGGGCTACACCTTC
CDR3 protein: CASTTGRGQWGYTF

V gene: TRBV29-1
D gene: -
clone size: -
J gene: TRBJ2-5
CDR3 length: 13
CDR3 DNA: TGCAGCGTCCTGACGAGACCCCAAGAGACCCAGTACTTC
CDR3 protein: CSVLTRPQETQYF

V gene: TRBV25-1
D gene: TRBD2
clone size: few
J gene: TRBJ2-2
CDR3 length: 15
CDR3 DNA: TGTGCCAGCAGTGAAGGGGGAGGGCCGTCCGGGGAGCTGTTTTTT
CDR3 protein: CASSEGGGPSGELFF

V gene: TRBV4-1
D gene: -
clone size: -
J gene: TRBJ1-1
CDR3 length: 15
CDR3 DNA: TGCGCCAGCAGCCAAGGCCGGGACACGAACACTGAAGCTTTCTTT
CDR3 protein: CASSQGRDTNTEAFF

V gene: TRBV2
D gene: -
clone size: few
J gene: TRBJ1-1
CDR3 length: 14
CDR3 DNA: TGTGCCAGCACCGAACGGGAACCGTACACTGCGGCTTTCTTT
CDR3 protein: CASTEREPYTAAFF

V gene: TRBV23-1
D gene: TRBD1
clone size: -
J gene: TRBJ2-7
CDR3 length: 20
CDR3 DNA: TGCGCCAGCAGTCAATTGGTCCCTAGCCTGGGACAGGGCCGCTCCTACGAGCAGTACTTC
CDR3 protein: CASSQLVPSLGQGRSYEQYF

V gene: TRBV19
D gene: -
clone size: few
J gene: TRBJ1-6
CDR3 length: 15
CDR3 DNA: TGTGCCAGTAGACCACTCCTGACAGATTACTCACCCCTCCACTTT
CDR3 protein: CASRPLLTDYSPLHF

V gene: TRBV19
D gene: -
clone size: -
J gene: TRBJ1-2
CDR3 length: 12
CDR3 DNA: TGTGCCAGTAGTATCCAGGGCTATGGCTACACCTTC
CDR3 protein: CASSIQGYGYTF

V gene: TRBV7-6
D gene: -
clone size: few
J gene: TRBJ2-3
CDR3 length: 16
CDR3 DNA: TGTGCCAGCAGCAAGACTAGTTCACACCCGGCAGATACGCAGTATTTT
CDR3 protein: CASSKTSSHPADTQYF

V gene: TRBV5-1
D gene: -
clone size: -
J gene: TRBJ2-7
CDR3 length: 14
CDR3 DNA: TGCGCCAGCAGCTTAGAATCTACCTCCTACGAGCAGTACTTC
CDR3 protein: CASSLESTSYEQYF

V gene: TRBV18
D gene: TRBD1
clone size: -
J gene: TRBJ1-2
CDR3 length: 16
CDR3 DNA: TGTGCCAGCTCACGTTCGACAGGGGGCCTAAACTATGGCTACACCTTC
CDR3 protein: CASSRSTGGLNYGYTF

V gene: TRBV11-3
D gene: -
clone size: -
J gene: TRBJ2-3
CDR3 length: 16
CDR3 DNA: TGTGCCAGCAGCTCCTGGACCCAGGTAGCTACAGATACGCAGTATTTT
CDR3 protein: CASSSWTQVATDTQYF

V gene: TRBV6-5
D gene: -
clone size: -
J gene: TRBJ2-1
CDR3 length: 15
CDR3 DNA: TGTGCCAGCAGTTACTCGGGGGGGCAGACGAGTGAGCAGTTCTTC
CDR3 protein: CASSYSGGQTSEQFF

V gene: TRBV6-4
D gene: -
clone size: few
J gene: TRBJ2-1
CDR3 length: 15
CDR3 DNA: TGTGCCAGCAGCCCCCAGGGTAGGTCCTACAATGAGCAGTTCTTC
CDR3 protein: CASSPQGRSYNEQFF

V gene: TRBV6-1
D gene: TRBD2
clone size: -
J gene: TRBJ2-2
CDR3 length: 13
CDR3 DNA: TGTGCCAGCAGTGAAGAATGGGGGGGTCTCGTGTTTTTT
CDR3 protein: CASSEEWGGLVFF

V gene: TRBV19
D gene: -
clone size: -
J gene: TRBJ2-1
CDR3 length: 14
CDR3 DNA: TGTGCCAGTAGTCGTGGCGAGACTAACAATGAGCAGTTCTTC
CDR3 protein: CASSRGETNNEQFF

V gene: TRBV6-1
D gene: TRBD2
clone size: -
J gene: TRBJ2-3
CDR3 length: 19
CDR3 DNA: TGTGCCAGCAGTGAAGGCAGCGGGGGCACTCGCATGGTCACAGATACGCAGTATTTT
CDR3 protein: CASSEGSGGTRMVTDTQYF

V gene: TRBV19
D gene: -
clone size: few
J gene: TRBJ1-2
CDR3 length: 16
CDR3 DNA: TGTGCCAGTAGTATACCGGGAACAGACGCGAGATATGGCTACACCTTC
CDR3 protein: CASSIPGTDARYGYTF